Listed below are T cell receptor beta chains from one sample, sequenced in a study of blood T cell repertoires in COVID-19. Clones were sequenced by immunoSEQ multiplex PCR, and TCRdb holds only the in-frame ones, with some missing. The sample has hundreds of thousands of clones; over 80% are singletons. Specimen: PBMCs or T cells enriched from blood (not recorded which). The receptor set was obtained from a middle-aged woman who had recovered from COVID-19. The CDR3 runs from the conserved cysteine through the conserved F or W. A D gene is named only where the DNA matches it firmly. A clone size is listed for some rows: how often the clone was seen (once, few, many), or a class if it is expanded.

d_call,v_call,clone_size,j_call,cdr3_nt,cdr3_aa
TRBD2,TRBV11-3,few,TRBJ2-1,TGTGCCAGCAGAGAGCGGGGTGAGCAGTTCTTC,CASRERGEQFF
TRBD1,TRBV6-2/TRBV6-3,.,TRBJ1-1,TGTGCCAGCAGTTTCCTCGGGACAGGGCGGCAACGAACTGAAGCTTTCTTT,CASSFLGTGRQRTEAFF
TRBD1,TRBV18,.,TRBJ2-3,TGTGCCAGCTCGCTGACAGGGTTCACAGATACGCAGTATTTT,CASSLTGFTDTQYF
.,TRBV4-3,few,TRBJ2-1,TGCGCCAGCAGCCAAGATTTTCTTCGGCAGTTCTTC,CASSQDFLRQFF
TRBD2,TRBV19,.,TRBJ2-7,TGTGCCAGTAGGCGGACTAGCGGTCTTGACTACGAGCAGTACTTC,CASRRTSGLDYEQYF
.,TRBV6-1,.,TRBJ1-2,TGTGCCAGCAGTGAAGTACCCTTTGGTGGCGGCTACACCTTC,CASSEVPFGGGYTF
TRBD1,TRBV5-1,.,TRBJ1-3,TGCGCCAGCAGCTCTACAGGGGGCTCTGGAAACACCATATATTTT,CASSSTGGSGNTIYF
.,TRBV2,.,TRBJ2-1,TGTGCCAGCAGTATGAAGGGGTCGTACAATGAGCAGTTCTTC,CASSMKGSYNEQFF
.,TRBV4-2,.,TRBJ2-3,TGTGCCAGCAGCCCCAGGGGGAGGTTGACAACAGATACGCAGTATTTT,CASSPRGRLTTDTQYF
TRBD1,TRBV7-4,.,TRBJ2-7,TGTGCCAGCAGCTTTGGACAGGGGCGAATACGCGAGCAGTACTTC,CASSFGQGRIREQYF
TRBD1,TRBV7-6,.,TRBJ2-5,TGTGCCAGCAGCTTAGCCAGACAGGGAGACCAAGAGACCCAGTACTTC,CASSLARQGDQETQYF
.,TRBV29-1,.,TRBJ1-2,TGCAGCGTTGAAGCCCGGGTGAGGGCACTCAACTATGGCTACACCTTC,CSVEARVRALNYGYTF
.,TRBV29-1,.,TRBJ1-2,TGCAGCGTTGGGGACTTTAACTATGGCTACACCTTC,CSVGDFNYGYTF
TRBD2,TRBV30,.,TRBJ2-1,TGTGCCTGGAGTTTACCCGGGACTAGCAGATACAATGAGCAGTTCTTC,CAWSLPGTSRYNEQFF
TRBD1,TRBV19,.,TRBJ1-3,TGTGCCAGTAGTGGTACCGGGACAGGCGGAAACACCATATATTTT,CASSGTGTGGNTIYF
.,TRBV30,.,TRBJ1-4,TGTGCCTGCCTGAGAGGAACTAATGAAAAACTGTTTTTT,CACLRGTNEKLFF
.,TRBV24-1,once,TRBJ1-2,TGTGCCACCAGTGATTTGGCAGGGGTAAGCGGCTACACCTTC,CATSDLAGVSGYTF
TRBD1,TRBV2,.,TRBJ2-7,TGTGCCAGCTCGACGGGACAGGGGGACTACGAGCAGTACTTC,CASSTGQGDYEQYF
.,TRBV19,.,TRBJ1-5,TGTGCCAGTAGTATAGGCACAGGATATAGCAATCAGCCCCAGCATTTT,CASSIGTGYSNQPQHF
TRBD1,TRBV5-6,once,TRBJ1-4,TGTGCCAGCAGCCTCCGGGACAGTAATGAAAAACTGTTTTTT,CASSLRDSNEKLFF
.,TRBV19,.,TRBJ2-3,TGTGCCAGTAGGGCGGGGCTTTCCACAGATACGCAGTATTTT,CASRAGLSTDTQYF
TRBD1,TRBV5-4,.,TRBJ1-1,TGTGCCAGCAGCTCGGCGAGGACAGGGGACACTGAAGCTTTCTTT,CASSSARTGDTEAFF
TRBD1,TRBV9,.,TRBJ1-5,TGTGCCAGCAGCGCTTTCTCCGGGACAGGGGTTAGCAATCAGCCCCAGCATTTT,CASSAFSGTGVSNQPQHF
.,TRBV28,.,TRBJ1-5,TGTGCCAGCAGCTACGACGGGAATCAGCCCCAGCATTTT,CASSYDGNQPQHF
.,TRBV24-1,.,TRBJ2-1,TGTGCCACCAGTGATTGGGGCCGGCTGTTCTTC,CATSDWGRLFF
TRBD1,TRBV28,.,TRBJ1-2,TGTGCCAGCAGTTACCCCCTCAGGACAGGGGGTGGCTACACCTTC,CASSYPLRTGGGYTF
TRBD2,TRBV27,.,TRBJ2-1,TGTGCCAGCAGTTTAGGGAGGGTCCTAAGCAATGAGCAGTTCTTC,CASSLGRVLSNEQFF
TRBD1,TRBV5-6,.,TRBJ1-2,TGTGCCAGCAGCTTGGGAGGACAGGTATCCTATGGCTACACCTTC,CASSLGGQVSYGYTF
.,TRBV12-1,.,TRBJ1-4,TGTGCCAGCAGCAGACAGGTTGAAAAACTGTTTTTT,CASSRQVEKLFF
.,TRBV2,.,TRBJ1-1,TGTGCCAGCAGGACAGGATTAATGATGAACACTGAAGCTTTCTTT,CASRTGLMMNTEAFF
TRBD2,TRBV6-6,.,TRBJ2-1,TGTGCCAGCAGTCCGGTGTACAGCGGGACGGTCCATGAGCAGTTCTTC,CASSPVYSGTVHEQFF
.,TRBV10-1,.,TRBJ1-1,TGCGCCAGCAAGGCGGGGATGAACACTGAAGCTTTCTTT,CASKAGMNTEAFF
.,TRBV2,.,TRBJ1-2,TGTGCCAGCAGTGAAGCCGGGGGCTACACCTTC,CASSEAGGYTF
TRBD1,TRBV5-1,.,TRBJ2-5,TGCGCCAGCAGCTCGGACAGGGTAGAGACCCAGTACTTC,CASSSDRVETQYF
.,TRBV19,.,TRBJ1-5,TGTGCCAGTAGTATAGGAGCAGGGGCCTATAGCAATCAGCCCCAGCATTTT,CASSIGAGAYSNQPQHF
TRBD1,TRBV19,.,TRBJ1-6,TGTGCCAGTCGGACAGGGGGATCACCCCTCCACTTT,CASRTGGSPLHF
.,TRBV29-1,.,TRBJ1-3,TGCAGCGTTGCCCGGACAGCTGGAAACACCATATATTTT,CSVARTAGNTIYF
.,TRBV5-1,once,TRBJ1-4,TGCGCCAGCAGCTTCAGGGTTGGGGCAACTAATGAAAAACTGTTTTTT,CASSFRVGATNEKLFF
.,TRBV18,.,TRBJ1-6,TGTGCCAGCTCACCACCGGGAGGGCCAAATTCACCCCTCCACTTT,CASSPPGGPNSPLHF
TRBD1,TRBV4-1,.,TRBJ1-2,TGCGCCAGCAGCCAAGATGCCCTGGGACAGATACGTGGCTACACCTTC,CASSQDALGQIRGYTF
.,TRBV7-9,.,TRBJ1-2,TGTGCCAGCAGCTTAGATTCGGGGGAGCGCGTCTATGGCTACACCTTC,CASSLDSGERVYGYTF
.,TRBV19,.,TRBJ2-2,TGTGCCACCTACGGACAGCGACCGAACACCGGGGAGCTGTTTTTT,CATYGQRPNTGELFF
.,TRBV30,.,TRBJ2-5,TGTGCCTGGAGCAGCGCGAATCGGACCCAGTACTTC,CAWSSANRTQYF
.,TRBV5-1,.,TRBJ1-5,TGCGCCAGCAGGGAGGGTTTGGGCAATCAGCCCCAGCATTTT,CASREGLGNQPQHF
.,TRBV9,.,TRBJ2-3,TGTGCCAGCAGCGTAAGGCGGACTGGCACAGATACGCAGTATTTT,CASSVRRTGTDTQYF
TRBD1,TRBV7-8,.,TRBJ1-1,TGTGCCAGCAGCACAGGGGCCGCTGAAGCTTTCTTT,CASSTGAAEAFF
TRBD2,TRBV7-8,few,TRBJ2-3,TGTGCCAGCCGCCGGGCTAGCGGGGTCACAGATACGCAGTATTTT,CASRRASGVTDTQYF
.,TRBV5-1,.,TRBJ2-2,TGCGCCAGCAGCTTGTTCAGCAGGGCCGGGGAGCTGTTTTTT,CASSLFSRAGELFF
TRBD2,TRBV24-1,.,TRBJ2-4,TGTGCCACCAGTGATTCCCCACTAGCGGGAGGCAAGCTAGCCAAAAACATTCAGTACTTC,CATSDSPLAGGKLAKNIQYF
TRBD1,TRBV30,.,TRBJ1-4,TGTGCGACAGGGCGGTTTAGTGAAAAACTGTTTTTT,CATGRFSEKLFF
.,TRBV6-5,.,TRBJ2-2,TGTGCCAGCAGCGGTGAGGACGGGGAGCTGTTTTTT,CASSGEDGELFF
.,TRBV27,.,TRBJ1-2,TGTGCCAGCAGTTTCCACCCGAACGGTGGCTACACCTTC,CASSFHPNGGYTF